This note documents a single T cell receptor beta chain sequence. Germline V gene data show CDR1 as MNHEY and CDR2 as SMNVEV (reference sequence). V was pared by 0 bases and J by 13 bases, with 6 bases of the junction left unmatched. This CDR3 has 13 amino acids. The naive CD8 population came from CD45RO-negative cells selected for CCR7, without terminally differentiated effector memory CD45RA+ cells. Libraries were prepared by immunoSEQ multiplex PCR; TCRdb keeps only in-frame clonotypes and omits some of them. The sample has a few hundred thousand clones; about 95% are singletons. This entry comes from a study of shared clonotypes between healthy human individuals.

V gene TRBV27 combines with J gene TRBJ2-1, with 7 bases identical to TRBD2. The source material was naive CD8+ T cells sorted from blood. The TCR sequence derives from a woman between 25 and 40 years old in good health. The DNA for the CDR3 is TGTGCCAGCAGTTTATCCGCTACTAGCGCCCAGTTCTTC. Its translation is CASSLSATSAQFF.